This TCR beta chain was documented in a study of OX40 agonist ivuxolimab in advanced cancers. The table lists this clone with many counts. Sequencing was performed with immunoSEQ multiplex PCR; in TCRdb, only in-frame clones are kept and a portion is missing. The table includes 90,000 to 100,000 clones, 85% to 90% detected once. V was clipped by 0 bases and J by 4 bases; unmatched bases: 3. This CDR3 has 14 residues. CDR1 is SGDLS, CDR2 YYNGEE, per germline. Patients were excluded for autoimmune disease history or systemic immunosuppression. The sequence came from an adult with an advanced solid tumor such as melanoma, head and neck, liver or kidney cancer. This specimen consisted of CD4+ or CD8+ T cells sorted from blood, obtained in a trial of the OX40 agonist ivuxolimab. This chain uses TRBV9 with TRBJ2-5, with TRBD1 matching over 7 bases. The CDR3 is CASSVAPGGETQYF. The CDR3 region has the DNA TGTGCCAGCAGCGTAGCCCCAGGGGGAGAGACCCAGTACTTC. Using reference TRBV9 and TRBJ2-5 for the parts outside the CDR3, the full variable domain is DSGVTQTPKHLITATGQRVTLRCSPRSGDLSVYWYQQSLDQGLQFLIQYYNGEERAKGNILERFSAQQFPDLHSELNLSSLELGDSALYFCASSVAPGGETQYFGPGTRLLVL.